The next 18 T cell receptor beta chains were all read from a single sample in a study of beta chain features in type 1 diabetes. Expressed TCRB transcripts were sequenced because the entire RNA isolate underwent reverse transcription. Measured with immunoSEQ multiplex PCR; TCRdb has only the in-frame clones, and not every one. This table has 150,000 to 200,000 clones, about 9% appearing once. Study findings and constraints: In all four CD4+ subsets, TCRB CDR3 length was significantly, moderately reduced in type 1 diabetes.

These receptors are not linked to any known antigen. The sample taken for sequencing was central memory CD4+ T cells from blood. The receptors derive from a woman in her twenties or thirties with type 1 diabetes.

This clone was seen a few times. V is TRBV6-6 and J is TRBJ2-3, with 7 bases aligning to TRBD2. Germline CDR1 MNHNY, CDR2 SVGAGI (reference sequence). This CDR3 spans 15 amino acids. V was clipped by 0 bases and J by 5 bases; unmatched bases: 5. In DNA, the CDR3 is TGTGCCAGCAGTTACTCGGGAGGGAATGGAGATACGCAGTATTTT. Its protein product is CASSYSGGNGDTQYF.

The rearrangement uses TRBV28 and TRBJ2-3, with D maybe TRBD2 (6 bases). The CDR3 spans 16 residues. V lost 6 bases and J 3 bases, leaving 19 bases between the germline ends. Looked up from germline, CDR1 is MDHEN and CDR2 is SYDVKM. The CDR3, as DNA: TGTGCCAGCAGGCCCCCCGAGGGCGGGACGACAGATACGCAGTATTTT. Translating it yields CASRPPEGGTTDTQYF.

This clone was seen a handful of times. V usage is TRBV10-3 and J usage is TRBJ2-2; D unclear. CDR1 ENHRY and CDR2 SYGVKD come from the germline V gene. Trimming shortened V by 6 bases and J by 2 bases, and 10 bases separated the two germline ends. The CDR3 runs to 14 residues. The CDR3 sequence is CAIRGGTNTGELFF. The CDR3 bases are TGTGCCATCAGAGGCGGAACCAACACCGGGGAGCTGTTTTTT.

The chain has TRBV11-2 and TRBJ2-5; 14 nucleotides match TRBD2. Germline assignment: CDR1 SGHAT and CDR2 FQNNGV. The CDR3 extends over 15 amino acids. Trimming cost V 5 bases and J 4 bases; bases outside gene matches: 3. In DNA, the CDR3 is TGTGCCAGCAGCCCGGGACTAGCGGGAGTAGAGACCCAGTACTTC. Protein: CASSPGLAGVETQYF.

This chain uses TRBV9 with TRBJ1-2; 10 positions match TRBD1. V shed 0 bases and J 4 bases; nucleotides not matched to a gene: 3. Germline values: CDR1 SGDLS, CDR2 YYNGEE. The length of the CDR3 is 15 residues. The CDR3 here is CASSVERDRGYGYTF. In DNA form, the CDR3 reads TGTGCCAGCAGCGTAGAGAGGGACAGGGGCTATGGCTACACCTTC. Full variable domain (outside the CDR3, taken from reference TRBV9 and TRBJ1-2): DSGVTQTPKHLITATGQRVTLRCSPRSGDLSVYWYQQSLDQGLQFLIQYYNGEERAKGNILERFSAQQFPDLHSELNLSSLELGDSALYFCASSVERDRGYGYTFGSGTRLTVV.

This chain connects TRBV5-1 to TRBJ1-2; D unclear. There are 12 residues in the CDR3. Trimming took 7 bases from V and 8 from J, leaving 15 bases between them. Germline V gives CDR1 SGHRS, CDR2 YFSETQ. This chain's CDR3 is CASGPSLEGYTF. The DNA for the CDR3 is TGCGCCAGCGGGCCCAGCCTCGAGGGCTACACCTTC.

The V gene is TRBV6-5, the J gene TRBJ2-7; D may be TRBD1 (6 bases). The CDR3 is 14 amino acids. Germline assignment: CDR1 MNHEY and CDR2 SVGAGI. Trimming left V 0 bases short and J 2 bases short, with 8 bases between. CDR3 DNA sequence: TGTGCCAGCAGTTACTCGGCAGGGGCCTACGAGCAGTACTTC. This translates into CASSYSAGAYEQYF.

This chain uses TRBV15 with TRBJ2-5, with TRBD1 matching 9 bases. V shed 4 bases and J 5 bases; nucleotides not matched to a gene: 5. Germline lookup yields CDR1 LNHNV and CDR2 YYDKDF (reference sequence). The CDR3 runs 14 residues. The CDR3 loop is CATSNSGTGETQYF. The CDR3 nucleotides read TGTGCCACCAGCAACTCCGGGACAGGGGAGACCCAGTACTTC.

V usage is TRBV5-4 and J usage is TRBJ1-1; TRBD1 aligns across 7 bases. J gave up 1 base and V 5 bases, and 2 bases lay outside the gene matches. Germline-derived CDR1 and CDR2 are SGHNT and YYREEE (reference sequence). CDR3 length: 13 amino acids. The CDR3 nucleotides read TGTGCCAGCAGTTGGGACAGGAACACTGAAGCTTTCTTT. Encoded protein: CASSWDRNTEAFF.

This rearrangement joins TRBV7-8 to TRBJ2-2; 11 bases agree with TRBD2. V lost 4 bases, J lost 5 bases, and 3 bases stayed unmatched. In germline, CDR1 is SGHVS, CDR2 FQNEAQ. This CDR3 is 15 amino acids long. The CDR3 nucleotides are TGTGCCAGCAGCTCGGGACTAGCGGAGACCGGGGAGCTGTTTTTT. It yields the protein CASSSGLAETGELFF.

V gene TRBV29-1 combines with J gene TRBJ2-1, with 8 bases matching TRBD2. The V segment lost 8 bases and the J segment 3 bases; nucleotides outside the gene matches: 12. This CDR3 contains 15 residues. Germline CDR1 reads SQVTM; CDR2 reads ANQGSEA. DNA of the CDR3: TGCAGCCTACGCCGGGAGGGAGGGTACTACAATGAGCAGTTCTTC. Amino acids: CSLRREGGYYNEQFF.

The table lists this clone with a few counts. This chain links TRBV7-9 with TRBJ1-4, with 7 bases identical to TRBD1. Trimming cost V 6 bases and J 5 bases; bases outside gene matches: 6. This CDR3 is 14 amino acids long. Per germline, CDR1 SEHNR and CDR2 FQNEAQ (reference sequence). The CDR3 nucleotides read TGTGCCAGCAGGATGGGACAGAGGAATGAAAAACTGTTTTTT. Protein product: CASRMGQRNEKLFF.

The gene calls are TRBV7-6 and TRBJ2-3; 12 bases map to TRBD2. Per the germline V gene, CDR1 is SGHVS and CDR2 is FNYEAQ. The CDR3 covers 16 residues. Trimming took 5 bases from V and 6 from J; bases not matched to a gene: 9. CDR3 DNA: TGTGCCAGCAGCCCCCGACTAGCGGGAGCGGGGGATACGCAGTATTTT. It codes for CASSPRLAGAGDTQYF.

In this sample, this clone turned up a few times. CDR3 sequence (DNA): TGTGCCAGCCTCCTAGCGGACTCCTACGAGCAGTACTTC. Translating it yields CASLLADSYEQYF. V and J are TRBV7-8 and TRBJ2-7; 7 bases align to TRBD2. Trimming removed 8 bases from V and 0 bases from J; junction bases left unmatched: 4. CDR1 is SGHVS and CDR2 is FQNEAQ in the germline V gene. The CDR3 is 13 amino acids.

This clone was recorded a few times. This rearrangement joins TRBV7-8 to TRBJ2-2; D perhaps matches TRBD2 (6 bases). Germline CDR1 reads SGHVS; CDR2 reads FQNEAQ. This CDR3 is 15 amino acids long. V lost 2 bases and J lost 8, with 15 bases in between. CDR3: CASSLYGMEGGELFF. CDR3 bases: TGTGCCAGCAGCTTATATGGGATGGAGGGTGGGGAGCTGTTTTTT.

The chain couples TRBV6-5 to TRBJ2-7; 7 bases are shared with TRBD2. The CDR3 consists of 15 residues. Germline V gives CDR1 MNHEY, CDR2 SVGAGI. After removal of 0 bases from V and 3 bases from J, the junction contained 5 bases not matched to a gene. CDR3 nucleotide sequence: TGTGCCAGCAGTTACTCGGCGGGAGCGAGCTACGAGCAGTACTTC. Its protein is CASSYSAGASYEQYF.

This clone has a handful of counts. The rearrangement links TRBV9 to TRBJ2-1; D might be TRBD2 (5 bases). This CDR3 is 12 amino acids long. The germline V and J ends were trimmed by 0 bases and 10 bases, with 8 bases remaining between them. Germline CDR1 reads SGDLS; CDR2 reads YYNGEE. CDR3 residues: CASSVVGREQFF. The CDR3 DNA reads TGTGCCAGCAGCGTAGTGGGGAGAGAGCAGTTCTTC.

J is TRBJ2-7 and V is TRBV29-1; 10 bases fit TRBD2. V trimming: 4 bases; J trimming: 5 bases; junction bases outside the gene matches: 8. This CDR3 region has 14 residues. CDR1 is SQVTM, CDR2 ANQGSEA, per germline. For the CDR3, the DNA is TGCAGCGTTGCTCTAGCGGGAGATCTCAACGAGCAGTACTTC. Translation gives CSVALAGDLNEQYF.